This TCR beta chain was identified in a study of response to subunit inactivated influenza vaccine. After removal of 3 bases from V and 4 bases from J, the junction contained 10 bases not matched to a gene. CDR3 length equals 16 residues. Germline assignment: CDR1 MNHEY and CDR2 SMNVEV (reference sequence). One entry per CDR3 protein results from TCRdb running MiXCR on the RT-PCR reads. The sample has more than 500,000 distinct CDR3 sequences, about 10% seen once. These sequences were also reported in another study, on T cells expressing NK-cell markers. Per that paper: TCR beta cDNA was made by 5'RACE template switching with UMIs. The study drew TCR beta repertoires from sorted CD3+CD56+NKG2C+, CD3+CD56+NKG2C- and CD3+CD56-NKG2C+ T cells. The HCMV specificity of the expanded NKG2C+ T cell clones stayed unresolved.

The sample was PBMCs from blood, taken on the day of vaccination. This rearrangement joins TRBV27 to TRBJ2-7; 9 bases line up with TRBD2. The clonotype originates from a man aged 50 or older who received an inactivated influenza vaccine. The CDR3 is CASSLASGAPGYEQYF. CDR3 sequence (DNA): TGTGCCAGCAGTTTGGCTAGCGGGGCTCCCGGATACGAGCAGTACTTC.